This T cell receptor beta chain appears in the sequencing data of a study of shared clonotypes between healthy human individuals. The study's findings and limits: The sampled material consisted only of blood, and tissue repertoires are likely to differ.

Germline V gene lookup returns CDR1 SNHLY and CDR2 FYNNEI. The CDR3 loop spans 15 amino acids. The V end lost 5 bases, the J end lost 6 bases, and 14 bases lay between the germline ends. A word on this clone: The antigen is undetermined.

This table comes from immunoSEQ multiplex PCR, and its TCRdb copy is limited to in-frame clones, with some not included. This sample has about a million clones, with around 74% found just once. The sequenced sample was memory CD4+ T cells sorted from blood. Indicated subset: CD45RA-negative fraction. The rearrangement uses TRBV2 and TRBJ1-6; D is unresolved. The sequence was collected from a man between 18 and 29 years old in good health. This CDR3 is CASSKDPRVNSPLHF. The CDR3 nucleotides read TGTGCCAGCAGTAAAGACCCAAGGGTTAATTCACCCCTCCACTTT.